The 8 T cell receptor beta chains below were found in one sample sequenced in a study of T-cell memory formation after mild COVID-19. TCRdb called the 5' RACE reads again in MiXCR, with one record for every CDR3 protein. Of approximately 290,000 distinct CDR3 sequences listed, less than 9.5% are singletons. The specimen was PBMCs or a T cell subset sorted from them (not recorded which). The receptors stem from a young man who had mild COVID-19 (a few samples of this study predate the infection). Cell type and time point are not known.

CDR3 sequence: CASSDSQISGANVLTF. The CDR3 DNA follows: TGTGCCAGCTCTGACAGCCAAATATCTGGGGCCAACGTCCTGACTTTC. The chain combines TRBV18 with TRBJ2-6; D perhaps matches TRBD1 (5 bases). This CDR3 comprises 16 residues. V lost 6 bases, J lost 1 base, and 13 bases lay in between. Germline V gene sequence: CDR1 KGHSH, CDR2 LQKENI.

The rearrangement joins TRBV5-1 to TRBJ2-7, with TRBD2 as a possible D gene (7 bases). Trimming took off 2 bases at V and 7 bases at J, with 19 bases between the two ends. The CDR3 spans 15 residues. CDR1 SGHRS and CDR2 YFSETQ come from the germline V gene. For the CDR3, the DNA is TGCGCCAGCAGCTTCACCGGGGGGCCGCGACAGGAGCAGTACGTC. Its translation: CASSFTGGPRQEQYV.

This chain connects TRBV2 to TRBJ2-5; 9 nucleotides agree with TRBD2. Germline lookup yields CDR1 SNHLY and CDR2 FYNNEI. The V gene end was trimmed by 4 bases and the J gene end by 5 bases; junction bases not matched to a gene: 14. This CDR3 is 17 amino acids long. The CDR3 DNA sequence: TGTGCCAGCAGTGCCTCCATGGGGCGGGGGGGCGTCGAGACCCAGTACTTC. This encodes CASSASMGRGGVETQYF.

The J gene is TRBJ1-5, the V gene TRBV12-3 or TRBV12-4; possibly TRBD1 for D (5 bases). The V and J ends lost 4 bases and 2 bases respectively, with 12 bases between them. There are 15 residues in the CDR3. The CDR3 spells CASSWAGAGNQPQHF. The CDR3 region has the DNA TGTGCCAGCAGTTGGGCCGGGGCCGGCAATCAGCCCCAGCATTTT.

The table lists this clonotype with a few counts. The DNA for the CDR3 is TGCGCCAGCAGCTTGGATTTCTCGGACAGGGGTTTTTCTGGCTACACCTTC. This codes for CASSLDFSDRGFSGYTF. The V call is TRBV5-1, the J call TRBJ1-2; 9 nucleotides match TRBD1. V dropped 0 bases and J dropped 7; count of bases not matched to a gene: 13. The CDR3 is 17 residues long. Germline lookup yields CDR1 SGHRS and CDR2 YFSETQ.

This clonotype occurred a few times. This sequence joins TRBV20-1 and TRBJ2-3; TRBD1 agrees at 7 bases. CDR1 and CDR2 (germline): DFQATT, SNEGSKA (reference sequence). V trimming: 6 bases; J trimming: 2 bases; junction bases outside the gene matches: 11. This CDR3 spans 15 amino acids. This CDR3 is CSARTAGTATDTQYF. The CDR3 DNA reads TGCAGTGCCCGAACTGCCGGGACAGCCACAGATACGCAGTATTTT.

This clonotype was seen only a few times. The chain links TRBV28 to TRBJ1-4; D not certain. The CDR3 runs 20 residues. V was trimmed by 7 bases and J by 1 base, leaving 28 bases between them. Looked up from germline, CDR1 is MDHEN and CDR2 is SYDVKM. The CDR3 coding sequence is TGTGCCAGCACCTCTCCTGAGTTTGTGATTGATGGACGAACTAATGAAAAACTGTTTTTT. Translated, it gives CASTSPEFVIDGRTNEKLFF.

This clonotype showed up many times. The CDR3 here is CASSWPGLAEDTQYF. CDR3 in DNA: TGCGCCAGCAGCTGGCCGGGACTGGCAGAGGATACGCAGTATTTT. This chain links TRBV5-1 with TRBJ2-3, with D maybe TRBD2 (6 bases). Germline assignment: CDR1 SGHRS and CDR2 YFSETQ. Trimming removed 3 bases from V and 6 bases from J, with 17 bases in between. The length of the CDR3 is 15 residues.